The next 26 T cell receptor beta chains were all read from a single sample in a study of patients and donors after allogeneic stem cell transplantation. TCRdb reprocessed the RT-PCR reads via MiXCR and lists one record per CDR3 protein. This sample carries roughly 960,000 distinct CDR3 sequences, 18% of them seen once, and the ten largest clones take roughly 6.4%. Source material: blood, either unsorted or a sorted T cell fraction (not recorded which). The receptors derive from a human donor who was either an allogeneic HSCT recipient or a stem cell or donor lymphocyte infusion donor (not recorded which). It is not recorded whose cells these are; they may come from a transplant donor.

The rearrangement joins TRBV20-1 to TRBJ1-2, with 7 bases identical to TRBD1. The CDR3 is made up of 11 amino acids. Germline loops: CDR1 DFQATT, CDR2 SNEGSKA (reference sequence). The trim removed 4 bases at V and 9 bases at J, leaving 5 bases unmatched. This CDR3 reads CSAILQGSYTF. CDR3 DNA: TGCAGTGCTATACTACAGGGGAGCTACACCTTC.

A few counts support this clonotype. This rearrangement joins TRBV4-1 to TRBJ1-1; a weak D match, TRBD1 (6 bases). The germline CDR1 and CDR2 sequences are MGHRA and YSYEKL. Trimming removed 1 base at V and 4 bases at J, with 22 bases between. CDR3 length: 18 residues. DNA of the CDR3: TGCGCCAGCAGCCAAGTCGGGGGGCCGGTAGTTTTGGGCACTGAAGCTTTCTTT. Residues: CASSQVGGPVVLGTEAFF.

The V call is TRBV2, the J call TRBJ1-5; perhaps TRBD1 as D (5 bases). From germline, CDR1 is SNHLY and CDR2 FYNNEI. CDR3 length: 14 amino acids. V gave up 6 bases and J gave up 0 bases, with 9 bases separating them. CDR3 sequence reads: CASRRGISNQPQHF. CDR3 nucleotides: TGTGCCAGCAGGAGGGGTATTAGCAATCAGCCCCAGCATTTT.

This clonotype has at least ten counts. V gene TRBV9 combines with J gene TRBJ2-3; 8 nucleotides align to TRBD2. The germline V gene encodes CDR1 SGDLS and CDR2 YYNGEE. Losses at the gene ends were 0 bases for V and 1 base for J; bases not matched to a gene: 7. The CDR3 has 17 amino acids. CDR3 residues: CASSVETSEFGTDTQYF. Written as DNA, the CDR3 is TGTGCCAGCAGCGTAGAGACTAGCGAATTCGGCACAGATACGCAGTATTTT.

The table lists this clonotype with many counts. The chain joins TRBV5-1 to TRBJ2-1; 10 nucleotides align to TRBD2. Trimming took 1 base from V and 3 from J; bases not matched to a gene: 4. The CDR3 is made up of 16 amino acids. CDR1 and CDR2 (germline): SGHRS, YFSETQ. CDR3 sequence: CASSLLPSGSYNEQFF. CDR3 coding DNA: TGCGCCAGCAGCTTGCTCCCTAGCGGGAGCTACAATGAGCAGTTCTTC.

The CDR3 region has the DNA TGTGCCAGCAGCGTAGATCCGGGTACAAAGACCCAGTACTTC. This gives the protein CASSVDPGTKTQYF. This chain joins TRBV9 and TRBJ2-5; D unclear. CDR3 size: 14 residues. V lost 0 bases to trimming and J lost 6 bases, with 12 bases between them. The germline V gene has CDR1 SGDLS and CDR2 YYNGEE.

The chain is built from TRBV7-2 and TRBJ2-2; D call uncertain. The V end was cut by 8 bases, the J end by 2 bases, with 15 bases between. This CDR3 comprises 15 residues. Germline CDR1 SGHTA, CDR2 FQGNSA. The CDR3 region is CASHPKGLNTGELFF. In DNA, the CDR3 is TGTGCCAGCCACCCAAAAGGGCTCAACACCGGGGAGCTGTTTTTT.

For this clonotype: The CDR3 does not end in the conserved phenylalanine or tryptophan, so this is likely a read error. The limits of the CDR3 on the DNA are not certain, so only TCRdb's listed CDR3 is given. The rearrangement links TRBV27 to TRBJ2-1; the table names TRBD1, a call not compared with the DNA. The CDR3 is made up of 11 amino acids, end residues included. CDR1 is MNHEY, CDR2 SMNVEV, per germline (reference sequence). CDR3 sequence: CASSNGGPEIL.

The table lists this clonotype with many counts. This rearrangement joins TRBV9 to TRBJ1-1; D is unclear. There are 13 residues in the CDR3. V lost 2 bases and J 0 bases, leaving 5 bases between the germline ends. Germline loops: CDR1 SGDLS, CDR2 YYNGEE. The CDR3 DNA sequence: TGTGCCAGCAGCGTCGTTTTGAACACTGAAGCTTTCTTT. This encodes CASSVVLNTEAFF.

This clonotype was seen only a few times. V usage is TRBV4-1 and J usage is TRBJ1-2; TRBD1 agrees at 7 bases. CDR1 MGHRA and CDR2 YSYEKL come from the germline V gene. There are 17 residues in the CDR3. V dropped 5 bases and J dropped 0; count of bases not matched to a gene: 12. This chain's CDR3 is CASSFHNRDRANYGYTF. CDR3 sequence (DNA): TGCGCCAGCAGCTTCCATAACCGGGACAGAGCTAACTATGGCTACACCTTC.

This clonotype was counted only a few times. CDR3 amino acids: CAWNLGTSGRAYEQYF. As DNA, the CDR3 is TGTGCCTGGAATCTGGGGACTAGCGGGAGGGCCTACGAGCAGTACTTC. The rearrangement joins TRBV30 to TRBJ2-7, with TRBD2 matching over 16 bases. Germline V gene data show CDR1 as GTSNPN and CDR2 as SVGIG (reference sequence). This CDR3 spans 16 amino acids. The V gene end was trimmed by 4 bases and the J gene end by 2 bases; junction bases not matched to a gene: 5.

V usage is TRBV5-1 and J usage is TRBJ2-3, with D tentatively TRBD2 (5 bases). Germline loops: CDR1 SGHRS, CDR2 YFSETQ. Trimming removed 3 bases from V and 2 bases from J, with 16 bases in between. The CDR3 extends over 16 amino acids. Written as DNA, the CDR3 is TGCGCCAGCAGCTGGTTCTCCGGGGTACCCACAGATACGCAGTATTTT. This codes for CASSWFSGVPTDTQYF.

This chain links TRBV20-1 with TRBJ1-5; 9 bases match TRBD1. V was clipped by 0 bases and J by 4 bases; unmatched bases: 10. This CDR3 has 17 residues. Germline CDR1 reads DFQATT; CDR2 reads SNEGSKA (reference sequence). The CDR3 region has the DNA TGCAGTGCTAGAGATGGAGGGACAGGGAGGTCAAATCAGCCCCAGCATTTT. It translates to CSARDGGTGRSNQPQHF.

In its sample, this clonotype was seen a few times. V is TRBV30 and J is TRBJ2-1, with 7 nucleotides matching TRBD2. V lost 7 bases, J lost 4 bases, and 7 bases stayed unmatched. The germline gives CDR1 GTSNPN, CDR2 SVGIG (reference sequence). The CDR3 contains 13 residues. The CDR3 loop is CAFRTSLYNEQFF. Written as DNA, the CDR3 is TGTGCCTTTAGGACTAGTCTGTACAATGAGCAGTTCTTC.

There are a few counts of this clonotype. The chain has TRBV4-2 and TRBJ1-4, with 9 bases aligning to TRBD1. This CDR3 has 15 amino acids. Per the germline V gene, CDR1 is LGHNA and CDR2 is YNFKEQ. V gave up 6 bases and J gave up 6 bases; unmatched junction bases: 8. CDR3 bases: TGTGCCAGCAGTCCTCAGGACAGGGGCTATGAAAAACTGTTTTTT. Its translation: CASSPQDRGYEKLFF.

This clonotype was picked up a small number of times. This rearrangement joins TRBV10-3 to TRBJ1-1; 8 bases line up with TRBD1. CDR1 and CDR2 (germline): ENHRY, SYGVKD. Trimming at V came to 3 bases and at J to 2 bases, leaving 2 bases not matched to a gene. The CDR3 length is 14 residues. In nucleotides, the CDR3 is TGTGCCATCAGTGACAGGGGGCCCAACACTGAAGCTTTCTTT. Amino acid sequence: CAISDRGPNTEAFF.

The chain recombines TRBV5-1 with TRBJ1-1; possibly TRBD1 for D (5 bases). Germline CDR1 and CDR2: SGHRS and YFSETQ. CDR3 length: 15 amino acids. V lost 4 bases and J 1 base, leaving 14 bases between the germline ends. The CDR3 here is CASSTLGAPNTEAFF. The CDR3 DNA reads TGCGCCAGCAGCACCTTAGGGGCCCCGAACACTGAAGCTTTCTTT.

CDR3 in amino acids: CASSPGLGISNQPQHF. CDR3 DNA sequence: TGTGCCAGCAGCCCGGGACTGGGCATCAGCAATCAGCCCCAGCATTTT. The chain has TRBV2 and TRBJ1-5, with a tentative D call TRBD1 (5 bases). This CDR3 is built from 16 residues. Per germline, CDR1 SNHLY and CDR2 FYNNEI. Deletions cut 6 bases from V and 1 base from J, with 16 bases between.

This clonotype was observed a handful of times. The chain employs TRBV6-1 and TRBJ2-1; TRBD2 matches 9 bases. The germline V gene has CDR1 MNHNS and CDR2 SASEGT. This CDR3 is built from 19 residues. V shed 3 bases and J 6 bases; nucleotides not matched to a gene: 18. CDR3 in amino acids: CASSDWLAGISLRGNEQFF. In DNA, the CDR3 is TGTGCCAGCAGTGATTGGCTAGCGGGAATATCGTTACGGGGCAATGAGCAGTTCTTC.

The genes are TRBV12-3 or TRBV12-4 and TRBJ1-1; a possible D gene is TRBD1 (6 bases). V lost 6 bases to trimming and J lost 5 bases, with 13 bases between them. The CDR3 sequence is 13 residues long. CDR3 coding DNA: TGTGCCAGCAGAATTGGGCAGGGGACTGAAGCTTTCTTT. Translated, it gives CASRIGQGTEAFF.

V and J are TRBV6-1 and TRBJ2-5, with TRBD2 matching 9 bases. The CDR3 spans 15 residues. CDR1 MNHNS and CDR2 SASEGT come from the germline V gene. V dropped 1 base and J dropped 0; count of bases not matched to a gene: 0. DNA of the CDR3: TGTGCCAGCAGTGAAGGACTAGCGGACCAAGAGACCCAGTACTTC. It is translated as CASSEGLADQETQYF.

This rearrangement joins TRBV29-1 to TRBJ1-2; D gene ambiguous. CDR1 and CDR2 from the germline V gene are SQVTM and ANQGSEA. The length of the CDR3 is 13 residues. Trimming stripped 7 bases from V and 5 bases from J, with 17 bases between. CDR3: CSAFILGAYGYTF. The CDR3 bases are TGCAGCGCCTTTATTCTCGGAGCTTATGGCTACACCTTC.

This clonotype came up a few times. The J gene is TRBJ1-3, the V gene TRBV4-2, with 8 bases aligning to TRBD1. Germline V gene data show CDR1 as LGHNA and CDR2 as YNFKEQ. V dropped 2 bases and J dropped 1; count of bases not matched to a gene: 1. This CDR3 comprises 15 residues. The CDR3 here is CASSQWTGSGNTIYF. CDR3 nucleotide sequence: TGTGCCAGCAGCCAATGGACAGGGTCTGGAAACACCATATATTTT.

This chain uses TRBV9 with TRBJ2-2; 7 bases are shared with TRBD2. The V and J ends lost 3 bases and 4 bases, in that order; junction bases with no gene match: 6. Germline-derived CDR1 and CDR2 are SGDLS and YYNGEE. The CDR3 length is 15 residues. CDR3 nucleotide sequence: TGTGCCAGCAGCGCCAGACTAGCTCCCACCGGGGAGCTGTTTTTT. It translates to CASSARLAPTGELFF.

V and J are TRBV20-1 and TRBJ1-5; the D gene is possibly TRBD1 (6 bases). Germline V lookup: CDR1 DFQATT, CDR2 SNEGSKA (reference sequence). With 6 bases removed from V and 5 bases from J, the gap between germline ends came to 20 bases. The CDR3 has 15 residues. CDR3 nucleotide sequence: TGCAGTGCAAAGACCCGAGACAGGAACGATCAGCCCCAGCATTTT. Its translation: CSAKTRDRNDQPQHF.

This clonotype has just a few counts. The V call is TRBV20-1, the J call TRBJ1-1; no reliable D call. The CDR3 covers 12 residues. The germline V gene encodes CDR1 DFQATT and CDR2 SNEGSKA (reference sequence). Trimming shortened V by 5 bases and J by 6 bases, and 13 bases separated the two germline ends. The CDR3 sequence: CSAPRGGAEAFF. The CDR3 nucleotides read TGCAGTGCTCCCCGCGGCGGGGCTGAAGCTTTCTTT.